The following is a T cell receptor beta chain sequence with its context. The antigen is unknown. This sample was included in a study of T cell repertoires in cytomegalovirus infection. Overall study context: CMV epitopes, recently identified HLA-C-restricted and well-studied HLA-B-restricted, were used. CMV infection plus the matching HLA type was flagged by public TCR beta signatures.

Findings of the study overall: HLA-C-restricted CMV clonotypes gave the most frequent clonotype in two of eight donors. Cumulative frequency (of public TCR beta family members) identified carriers of CMV plus the relevant HLA.

TCRdb ran MiXCR on the reads and lists one entry per CDR3 protein. In the table there are 150,000 or so distinct CDR3 sequences, roughly 20% of which are singletons. The V and J ends lost 0 bases and 3 bases respectively, with 8 bases between them. The germline gives CDR1 MGHRA, CDR2 YSYEKL. The CDR3 totals 15 residues. Sequencing was performed on CD8+ T cells from cultured PBMCs, taken from culture after CMV antigen stimulation. The chain has TRBV4-1 and TRBJ1-4, with D uncertain. This TCR was recovered from a human donor in good health (CMV status not recorded). Some clones in this sample may be carry-over from other donors' samples. As DNA, the CDR3 is TGCGCCAGCAGCCAAGATCACAGCCCTAATGAAAAACTGTTTTTT. Its protein product is CASSQDHSPNEKLFF.